A selection of T cell receptor beta chains follows, all from one sample in a study of T cells in Graves' hyperthyroidism and ophthalmopathy. Each CDR3 protein is one row after TCRdb ran MiXCR on the multiplex PCR reads. The table lists about 360,000 distinct CDR3 sequences, over 15% of them singletons, with around 3.4% in the top ten. Sequenced: blood. All receptors come from a woman under 30 with Graves' hyperthyroidism. Both conserved end residues are part of each CDR3. Fields, in order: CDR3 DNA, CDR3 protein, D gene, J gene, clone size, V gene. A D gene is named only where the DNA matches it firmly. Clone size appears in some rows only: once, few, many, or a class for an expanded clone.

CDR3nt: TGTGCCAGCAGTGAAGGTTTGGCGAACACTGAAGCTTTCTTT
CDR3aa: CASSEGLANTEAFF
d_gene: .
j_gene: TRBJ1-1
abundance: many
v_gene: TRBV6-1

CDR3nt: TGTGCCATCATGGGGGGAACGAACACTGAAGCTTTCTTT
CDR3aa: CAIMGGTNTEAFF
d_gene: .
j_gene: TRBJ1-1
abundance: many
v_gene: TRBV10-3

CDR3nt: TGTGCCAGCAGTCCGAGCCGACAGGGGGCCCTTCAGCCCCAGCATTTT
CDR3aa: CASSPSRQGALQPQHF
d_gene: TRBD1
j_gene: TRBJ1-5
abundance: .
v_gene: TRBV27

CDR3nt: TGTGCCAGCAGCACCCCTGACAGGGCCACTGAAGCTTTCTTT
CDR3aa: CASSTPDRATEAFF
d_gene: TRBD1
j_gene: TRBJ1-1
abundance: many
v_gene: TRBV7-9

CDR3nt: TGTGCCTGGAGTGTCGCTGGCGAGCAGTACTTC
CDR3aa: CAWSVAGEQYF
d_gene: .
j_gene: TRBJ2-7
abundance: .
v_gene: TRBV30

CDR3nt: TGTGCCAGCAGTCCCGGAACGGGACAGGGATCTAATCAGCCCCAGCATTTT
CDR3aa: CASSPGTGQGSNQPQHF
d_gene: TRBD1
j_gene: TRBJ1-5
abundance: many
v_gene: TRBV6-5

CDR3nt: TGTGCCAGCAGCGGGACAGGGGGTTCCTACGAGCAGTACTTC
CDR3aa: CASSGTGGSYEQYF
d_gene: TRBD1
j_gene: TRBJ2-7
abundance: many
v_gene: TRBV6-5

CDR3nt: TGTGCCAGCAGAAGCGACAGAACTGGCAATCAGCCCCAGCATTTT
CDR3aa: CASRSDRTGNQPQHF
d_gene: .
j_gene: TRBJ1-5
abundance: many
v_gene: TRBV27

CDR3nt: TGTGCCAGCAGTGTAGGGGACAGTCCAACCGGGGAGCTGTTTTTT
CDR3aa: CASSVGDSPTGELFF
d_gene: TRBD1
j_gene: TRBJ2-2
abundance: many
v_gene: TRBV6-1

CDR3nt: TGCGCCAGCAGCTTGCGGGACGGCAGCTCCTACGAGCAGTACTTC
CDR3aa: CASSLRDGSSYEQYF
d_gene: .
j_gene: TRBJ2-7
abundance: many
v_gene: TRBV5-1

CDR3nt: TGTGCCAGCAGCTTAACCACAGGGATGGGAGAGACCCAGTACTTC
CDR3aa: CASSLTTGMGETQYF
d_gene: .
j_gene: TRBJ2-5
abundance: many
v_gene: TRBV11-2

CDR3nt: TGTGCCACCAGCCCAGGACAGATCCAAGAGACCCAGTACTTC
CDR3aa: CATSPGQIQETQYF
d_gene: .
j_gene: TRBJ2-5
abundance: many
v_gene: TRBV24-1

CDR3nt: TGTGCCAGCAGTGAACCTAGGGTTCTTGGGGCCAACGTCCTGACTTTC
CDR3aa: CASSEPRVLGANVLTF
d_gene: .
j_gene: TRBJ2-6
abundance: few
v_gene: TRBV2

CDR3nt: TGTGCCAGCAGTGTTAGGATAGACACTGAAGCTTTCTTT
CDR3aa: CASSVRIDTEAFF
d_gene: .
j_gene: TRBJ1-1
abundance: many
v_gene: TRBV6-1

CDR3nt: TGTGCCAGCACGAGGACAAAGGAAGGCCCTGAAGCTTTCTTT
CDR3aa: CASTRTKEGPEAFF
d_gene: .
j_gene: TRBJ1-1
abundance: many
v_gene: TRBV25-1

CDR3nt: TGTGCCAGCAGCCAAGATACGGGCTCTGGGGCCAACGTCCTGACTTTC
CDR3aa: CASSQDTGSGANVLTF
d_gene: .
j_gene: TRBJ2-6
abundance: many
v_gene: TRBV4-2

CDR3nt: TGTGCCAGCAGCCTGAGCGGATTCGGGGAGCTGTTTTTT
CDR3aa: CASSLSGFGELFF
d_gene: .
j_gene: TRBJ2-2
abundance: many
v_gene: TRBV11-1